A selection of T cell receptor beta chains follows, all from one sample in a study of technical replicates of blood from a handful of donors. TCRdb's copy holds only in-frame clones and misses some; the assay was immunoSEQ multiplex PCR. The sample records approximately 60,000 clones, around 85% being singletons. The specimen was PBMCs. The receptors were sampled from a human donor in good health. Some clones in this sample may be carry-over from other donors' samples. The CDR3 runs from the conserved cysteine through the conserved F or W. The D gene is left open where the match is weak. Not every row has a clone size; where given, it reads once, few, many or a size class.

V gene	J gene	D gene	clone size	CDR3 protein	CDR3 DNA
TRBV7-9	TRBJ1-6	TRBD1	-	CASSPGDRQNSPLHF	TGTGCCAGCAGCCCGGGGGACAGGCAAAATTCACCCCTCCACTTT
TRBV5-1	TRBJ2-7	TRBD1	-	CASSIGTESSYEQYF	TGCGCCAGCAGCATAGGGACAGAAAGCTCCTACGAGCAGTACTTC
TRBV30	TRBJ1-2	-	-	CAWSGWGGYYGSPIDGYTF	TGTGCCTGGAGTGGGTGGGGGGGGTATTACGGTTCCCCCATAGATGGCTACACCTTC
TRBV16	TRBJ2-3	-	-	CASSQMAGRSTDTQYF	TGTGCCAGCAGCCAAATGGCGGGCCGTAGCACAGATACGCAGTATTTT
TRBV5-4	TRBJ2-2	TRBD2	-	CASSPGTRGTGELFF	TGTGCCAGCAGCCCCGGGACTAGGGGAACCGGGGAGCTGTTTTTT
TRBV11-2	TRBJ2-7	TRBD1	-	CASSMSRGPKAYEQYF	TGTGCCAGCAGCATGAGCAGGGGGCCCAAGGCTTACGAGCAGTACTTC
TRBV9	TRBJ2-2	TRBD2	-	CASSLRAGGSNTGELFF	TGTGCCAGCAGCCTGAGAGCGGGGGGCTCGAACACCGGGGAGCTGTTTTTT
TRBV7-8	TRBJ2-7	TRBD1	few	CASSLYPIGQGALRDEQYF	TGTGCCAGCAGCTTATACCCAATCGGACAGGGGGCGCTGAGGGACGAGCAGTACTTC
TRBV6-5	TRBJ1-5	TRBD1	-	CATRDSGGSQPQHF	TGTGCCACCCGGGACAGCGGGGGCAGTCAGCCCCAGCATTTT
TRBV10-3	TRBJ2-3	TRBD2	few	CAIRDTGLAGNYTDTQYF	TGTGCCATCAGAGACACCGGACTAGCGGGCAATTACACAGATACGCAGTATTTT
TRBV6-5	TRBJ2-1	TRBD2	-	CASSIRGGPYNEQFF	TGTGCCAGCAGTATTCGGGGGGGGCCCTACAATGAGCAGTTCTTC
TRBV7-9	TRBJ1-3	-	-	CASSRDRPSGNTIYF	TGTGCCAGCAGCCGCGACAGGCCCTCTGGAAACACCATATATTTT
TRBV7-9	TRBJ1-2	-	-	CASSLSKIGGQGTNYGYTF	TGTGCCAGCAGCTTATCCAAAATCGGGGGGCAAGGGACTAACTATGGCTACACCTTC
TRBV27	TRBJ2-3	-	-	CASSPRFSTDTQYF	TGTGCCAGCAGTCCTAGGTTTAGCACAGATACGCAGTATTTT